These T cell receptor beta chains were read from a single sample in a study of T cell responses to AZD1222 COVID-19 vaccine. Sequencing was performed with immunoSEQ multiplex PCR; in TCRdb, only in-frame clones are kept and a portion is missing. The profile shows around 28,000 clones, around 80% of them singletons. Here the sequenced sample was peripheral blood, taken on day 0 of AZD1222 vaccination. These TCRs come from an adult in good health. The CDR3 runs from the conserved cysteine through the conserved F or W. The order of the fields is D gene, V gene, J gene, clone size, CDR3 DNA, CDR3 protein. A D gene is named only where the DNA matches it firmly. Clone size is given for some rows only: seen once, a few or many times, or a class if the clone is expanded.

TRBD2	TRBV5-1	TRBJ2-1	few	TGCGCCAGCAGCTTGTCGACTAGCGGGAGCTTCAATGAGCAGTTCTTC	CASSLSTSGSFNEQFF
NA	TRBV6-5	TRBJ1-2	NA	TGTGCCAGCCAGAAGGGAGGAGGCGGAGCGGATGGCTACACCTTC	CASQKGGGGADGYTF
NA	TRBV4-2	TRBJ2-5	NA	TGTGCCAGCTCCGACGTGATGCAAGAGACCCAGTACTTC	CASSDVMQETQYF
NA	TRBV29-1	TRBJ1-5	NA	TGCAGCGTTGAGCGGGGGGACGGTCAGCCCCAGCATTTT	CSVERGDGQPQHF
NA	TRBV11-3	TRBJ2-3	once	TGTGCCAGCAGCTCTCTGACTGGATACGGGCAGTATTTT	CASSSLTGYGQYF
NA	TRBV9	TRBJ2-2	NA	TGTGCCAGCAGCGTAGGGAACTTGAACACCGGGGAGCTGTTTTTT	CASSVGNLNTGELFF
NA	TRBV3-1/TRBV3-2	TRBJ1-1	NA	TGTGCCAGCAGCCGAAGGACAGTTCGGAACACTGAAGCTTTCTTT	CASSRRTVRNTEAFF
NA	TRBV5-4	TRBJ1-3	NA	TGTGCCAGCAGTTTCGAAGGGACAAGAGGAAACACCATATATTTT	CASSFEGTRGNTIYF
TRBD1	TRBV6-2/TRBV6-3	TRBJ2-5	NA	TGTGCCAGCAGTTGGGACAGGGCTTCGAAGACCCAGTACTTC	CASSWDRASKTQYF
TRBD1	TRBV10-3	TRBJ2-7	NA	TGTGCCACCCGACAGGGGGCCCCCGAGCAGTACTTC	CATRQGAPEQYF
NA	TRBV21-1	TRBJ2-7	NA	TGTGCCAGCAGCGCGCGGCTTTCCTACGAGCAGTACTTC	CASSARLSYEQYF
NA	TRBV18	TRBJ1-2	NA	TGTGCCAGCTCACTAACGGCGGGGGCAACTAACTATGGCTACACCTTC	CASSLTAGATNYGYTF
NA	TRBV27	TRBJ2-1	NA	TGTGCCAGCAGTTTAGCGAGCGGCAATGAGCAGTTCTTC	CASSLASGNEQFF
NA	TRBV4-1	TRBJ1-1	NA	TGCGCCAGCAGCCAAGGTGGCATTTTCTCCCCTGAAGCTTTCTTT	CASSQGGIFSPEAFF
NA	TRBV18	TRBJ1-1	NA	TGTGCCAGCTCACCGATAACAAGGAACACTGAAGCTTTCTTT	CASSPITRNTEAFF
NA	TRBV16	TRBJ1-2	NA	TGTGCCAGCAGCCAAGGGCGTAACTATGGCTACACCTTC	CASSQGRNYGYTF
NA	TRBV24-1	TRBJ1-2	few	TGTGCCACCAGTGCCCTGGACAGCGACTATGGCTACACCTTC	CATSALDSDYGYTF
TRBD1	TRBV27	TRBJ2-1	NA	TGTGCCAGCAGGGAGGACAGGAGCTCCTACAATGAGCAGTTCTTC	CASREDRSSYNEQFF
TRBD1	TRBV19	TRBJ2-7	few	TGTGCCAGTAGCCGTGAGACAGGGCTTTACGAGCAGTACTTC	CASSRETGLYEQYF
TRBD2	TRBV11-2	TRBJ2-7	NA	TGTGCCAGCAGCCCTAGAGCGGGAGCCTCCTACGAGCAGTACTTC	CASSPRAGASYEQYF
TRBD1	TRBV24-1	TRBJ2-2	NA	TGTGCCACCAGTGATACCAACAGGGGGCTAGGCGGGGAGCTGTTTTTT	CATSDTNRGLGGELFF
NA	TRBV28	TRBJ2-4	NA	TGTGCCAGCAGTTCCACCGGCGCGGGGGCAATGGCCAAAAACATTCAGTACTTC	CASSSTGAGAMAKNIQYF
TRBD2	TRBV18	TRBJ2-3	NA	TGTGCCAGCTCACGTAGCGGGGGATTCACAGATACGCAGTATTTT	CASSRSGGFTDTQYF
TRBD2	TRBV7-2	TRBJ2-3	once	TGTGCCAGCAGCTTAGGGTATGGGACTAGCGACACAGATACGCAGTATTTT	CASSLGYGTSDTDTQYF
NA	TRBV28	TRBJ1-5	NA	TGTGCCAGCAGTTTATTGGCAGGATCGGGTCAGCCCCAGCATTTT	CASSLLAGSGQPQHF
NA	TRBV19	TRBJ1-5	NA	TGTGCCAGTACCCTATCGAAGATCGGGGGCTGGCAGCCCCAGCATTTT	CASTLSKIGGWQPQHF
TRBD2	TRBV5-1	TRBJ2-1	NA	TGCGCCAGCAAGGATGAGCGGGGGGGAAGCTCCTACAATGAGCAGTTCTTC	CASKDERGGSSYNEQFF
NA	TRBV11-1	TRBJ1-1	few	TGTGCCAGCAGCCCCACCTGGCAGGGAACTGAAGCTTTCTTT	CASSPTWQGTEAFF
NA	TRBV7-9	TRBJ1-2	NA	TGTGCCAGCAGCTTAGGGGCCCCAGTCTATGGCTACACCTTC	CASSLGAPVYGYTF
NA	TRBV27	TRBJ1-4	NA	TGTGCCAGCAGTTTATCAGGGCCCAATGAAAAACTGTTTTTT	CASSLSGPNEKLFF
NA	TRBV11-2	TRBJ1-4	NA	TGTGCCAGCAGCCCCGAAGCTCTCGCTAATGAAAAACTGTTTTTT	CASSPEALANEKLFF
TRBD2	TRBV4-2	TRBJ2-5	NA	TGTGCCAGCAGCCAAGATCAAGGACTAGCAGGTGGGACCCAGTACTTC	CASSQDQGLAGGTQYF
TRBD2	TRBV3-1/TRBV3-2	TRBJ2-3	NA	TGTGCCAGCAGCTCAAGCGGGGTGGGAGATACGCAGTATTTT	CASSSSGVGDTQYF
TRBD1	TRBV25-1	TRBJ1-4	NA	TGTGCCAGCAGTGAATGGGGGACAGCCATTGGTAATGAAAAACTGTTTTTT	CASSEWGTAIGNEKLFF
TRBD1	TRBV24-1	TRBJ2-3	NA	TGTGCCACCAGTGATTTGAACAGGGGGCAGTATTTT	CATSDLNRGQYF